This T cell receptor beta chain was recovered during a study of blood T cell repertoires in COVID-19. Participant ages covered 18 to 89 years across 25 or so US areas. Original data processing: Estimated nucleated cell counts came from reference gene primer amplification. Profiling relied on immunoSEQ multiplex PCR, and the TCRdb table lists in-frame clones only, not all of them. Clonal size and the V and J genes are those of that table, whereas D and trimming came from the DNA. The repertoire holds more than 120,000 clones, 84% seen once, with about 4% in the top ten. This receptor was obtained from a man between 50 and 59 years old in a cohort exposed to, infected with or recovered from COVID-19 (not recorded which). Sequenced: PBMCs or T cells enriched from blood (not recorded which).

The DNA of the CDR3 is TGTGCCAGCAGCTTAGGAGGCACGAACACCGGGGAGCTGTTTTTT. This encodes CASSLGGTNTGELFF. The chain links TRBV11-3 to TRBJ2-2; no firm D call. Looked up from germline, CDR1 is SGHNT and CDR2 is YENEEA. Between the trimmed V and J ends, which lost 1 base and 0 bases, there was a span of 6 bases. The CDR3 totals 15 residues.